Listed here are 2 T cell receptor beta chains from one sample, sequenced in a study of spatial heterogeneity in lung cancer (dated by TCRdb to the late 2010s). What the research found in general, with its limitations: The tumor nonsynonymous mutation count correlated with the number of expanded intratumoral alpha and beta TCRs.

The protocol used for the library was 5' RACE. The instrument was a NextSeq 500. The public reads were quality trimmed at Q25 with fastp and then assembled into clones with MiXCR by TCRdb, keeping productive beta chains. Rows with one shared CDR3 protein collapse into an entry with the most common genes and DNA. For this sample the table gives hundreds of distinct CDR3 sequences, of which roughly a tenth were detected only once. Clones ranked in the top ten supply approximately 40% of the sample. These receptors are not linked to any known antigen. Sample time point, as interpreted from the label and publication: sample taken at primary tumor resection. The source material was lung tumor tissue, sampled at surgery. Receptors originate from a male donor with early-stage non-small cell lung cancer.

This clonotype ranks as large. The chain joins TRBV7-9 to TRBJ2-3; a possible D gene is TRBD2 (7 bases). Trimming removed 5 bases at V and 2 bases at J, with 17 bases between. This CDR3 has 16 amino acids. Germline CDR1 SEHNR, CDR2 FQNEAQ (reference sequence). In DNA form, the CDR3 reads TGTGCCAGCAGCCAAGTAGGGGGGGGGACCACAGATACGCAGTATTTT. It is translated as CASSQVGGGTTDTQYF.

By its share, this clonotype is medium-sized (0.01 to 0.1%). The V and J genes are TRBV10-1 and TRBJ2-5, with TRBD1 identical over 7 bases. CDR1 is WNHNN, CDR2 SYGVQD, per germline (reference sequence). The CDR3 totals 14 residues. With 0 bases clipped from V and 3 bases from J, the junction kept 1 base outside the gene matches. CDR3 DNA: TGCGCCAGCAGTGAGTCGACAGGGAAAGAGACCCAGTACTTC. Its protein is CASSESTGKETQYF.